Below, 10 T cell receptor beta chains from the same sample are listed, as sequenced in a study of control samples from healthy donors and cancer patients. Libraries were prepared by immunoSEQ multiplex PCR; TCRdb keeps only in-frame clonotypes and omits some of them. The sample holds approximately 170,000 clones, about 91% seen once. Material: blood. These receptors all come from a woman aged 25 to 39 in good health.

The J gene is TRBJ1-1, the V gene TRBV2, with D possibly being TRBD1 (6 bases). V was pared by 4 bases and J by 6 bases, with 18 bases between. Germline lookup yields CDR1 SNHLY and CDR2 FYNNEI. This CDR3 is built from 15 residues. The CDR3, as DNA: TGTGCCAGCAGTGCGACAGGCACCGGGTTGTCTGAAGCTTTCTTT. This sequence encodes CASSATGTGLSEAFF.

The chain is built from TRBV5-1 and TRBJ2-7; D gene uncertain. Germline CDR1 SGHRS, CDR2 YFSETQ. V lost 2 bases, J lost 5 bases, and 5 bases lay in between. The CDR3 contains 11 residues. Here the CDR3 DNA reads TGCGCCAGCAGCTTTGGGGACGAGCAGTACTTC. Amino acid sequence: CASSFGDEQYF.

With regard to this clone: Distinct nucleotide sequences in the sample also encode this CDR3. The J gene is TRBJ1-2, the V gene TRBV5-1, with 8 bases fitting TRBD1. CDR1 SGHRS and CDR2 YFSETQ come from the germline V gene. Trimming at V came to 4 bases and at J to 2 bases, leaving 7 bases not matched to a gene. The CDR3 is 15 amino acids. The CDR3 DNA follows: TGCGCCAGCAGCCTTGGGACAGGAGGAAACTATGGCTACACCTTC. Its translation: CASSLGTGGNYGYTF.

The chain couples TRBV18 to TRBJ1-1; D is unclear. The V gene lost 0 bases and the J gene lost 5 bases, with 10 bases spanning the gap. CDR1 and CDR2 (germline): KGHSH, LQKENI. The CDR3 has 14 residues. CDR3 loop: CASSPPAGWTEAFF. The CDR3 DNA reads as TGTGCCAGCTCACCACCGGCAGGTTGGACTGAAGCTTTCTTT.

The chain is built from TRBV18 and TRBJ1-5; D call uncertain. The CDR3 is 15 residues long. CDR1 KGHSH and CDR2 LQKENI come from the germline V gene. V lost 6 bases and J 5 bases, leaving 17 bases between the germline ends. The CDR3 region has the DNA TGTGCCAGCTCCCTCTGGGGAATATCGGATCAGCCCCAGCATTTT. Protein: CASSLWGISDQPQHF.

The V gene is TRBV30, the J gene TRBJ2-3; 9 positions match TRBD2. This CDR3 spans 15 amino acids. Unmatched junction bases numbered 12, after V lost 7 bases and J lost 4 bases. Germline V lookup: CDR1 GTSNPN, CDR2 SVGIG (reference sequence). The CDR3 DNA reads TGTGCCTACGGAAGACCAGCGGGGGGTTCAGATACGCAGTATTTT. Protein: CAYGRPAGGSDTQYF.

This sequence joins TRBV29-1 and TRBJ1-2, with 7 bases fitting TRBD1. CDR1 SQVTM and CDR2 ANQGSEA come from the germline V gene. The CDR3 length is 16 residues. J gave up 4 bases and V 6 bases, and 17 bases lay outside the gene matches. CDR3 amino acids: CSVTPRRQGGPYGYTF. As DNA, the CDR3 is TGCAGCGTGACCCCGCGACGGCAGGGGGGGCCCTATGGCTACACCTTC.

J is TRBJ2-7 and V is TRBV18, with D uncertain. Germline values: CDR1 KGHSH, CDR2 LQKENI. CDR3 size: 13 residues. V was shortened by 4 bases and J by 7 bases, with 14 bases between the two germline ends. CDR3: CASSLSTLREQYV. CDR3 DNA: TGTGCCAGCTCACTGTCGACACTGAGAGAGCAGTACGTC.

The rearrangement links TRBV11-1 to TRBJ1-2, with D maybe TRBD1 (6 bases). The CDR3 is 16 amino acids. Germline loops: CDR1 SGHAT, CDR2 FQDESV (reference sequence). Trimming removed 2 bases from V and 2 bases from J, with 15 bases in between. This CDR3 reads CASSLFAGDPNYGYTF. DNA of the CDR3: TGTGCCAGCAGCTTATTCGCAGGGGACCCAAACTATGGCTACACCTTC.

This clone came up once. The chain employs TRBV29-1 and TRBJ2-1; D gene uncertain. The CDR3 has 11 residues. CDR1 SQVTM and CDR2 ANQGSEA come from the germline V gene. Trimming left V 1 base short and J 7 bases short, with 5 bases between. CDR3 bases: TGCAGCGTTGAAGCCGGGAATGAGCAGTTCTTC. It translates to CSVEAGNEQFF.